The 28 T cell receptor beta chains reported below all come from one sample, sequenced in a study of shared clonotypes between healthy human individuals. The table came from immunoSEQ multiplex PCR; TCRdb's copy has only in-frame clones and leaves some out. The sample lists some 2.1 million clones, 85% to 95% occurring once. Sequencing input: naive CD4+ T cells sorted from blood. Stated subset: CD45RA+ positively selected. These receptors were collected from a young man in good health.

On this clone itself: The sample contains more than one DNA sequence encoding this CDR3. This rearrangement joins TRBV5-4 to TRBJ2-3; TRBD1 is a possible D gene (6 bases). Per the germline V gene, CDR1 is SGHNT and CDR2 is YYREEE (reference sequence). V was shortened by 3 bases and J by 3 bases, with 14 bases between the two germline ends. This CDR3 has 15 amino acids. The CDR3 nucleotides are TGTGCCAGCAGCTCGACAGGCGTCGGAACAGATACGCAGTATTTT. Amino acids: CASSSTGVGTDTQYF.

The chain recombines TRBV6-6 with TRBJ2-1; 10 positions agree with TRBD2. The CDR3 runs to 15 residues. V trimming: 3 bases; J trimming: 9 bases; junction bases outside the gene matches: 8. CDR1 is MNHNY, CDR2 SVGAGI, per germline (reference sequence). The CDR3 reads CASSYERGGLSEQFF. The CDR3 region has the DNA TGTGCCAGCAGTTATGAGCGGGGGGGCCTCAGTGAGCAGTTCTTC.

The rearrangement links TRBV5-4 to TRBJ2-5; D gene unclear. The CDR3 length is 13 residues. V shed 3 bases and J shed 5 bases, with 11 bases lying between them. Germline lookup yields CDR1 SGHNT and CDR2 YYREEE (reference sequence). DNA for the CDR3: TGTGCCAGCAGCTCCAAGGCCGCCGAGACCCAGTACTTC. Protein sequence: CASSSKAAETQYF. The entire variable domain, with the rest obtained from reference TRBV5-4 and TRBJ2-5, is as follows: ETGVTQSPTHLIKTRGQQVTLRCSSQSGHNTVSWYQQALGQGPQFIFQYYREEENGRGNFPPRFSGLQFPNYSSELNVNALELDDSALYLCASSSKAAETQYFGPGTRLLVL.

This chain joins TRBV6-5 and TRBJ2-2, with D possibly TRBD2 on 6 matching bases. The CDR3 has 15 residues. Germline V lookup: CDR1 MNHEY, CDR2 SVGAGI. Trimming took 2 bases from V and 6 from J, leaving 13 bases between them. The CDR3: CASSYEEGFPGELFF. CDR3 DNA: TGTGCCAGCAGTTACGAGGAGGGATTCCCCGGGGAGCTGTTTTTT.

Of note for this clone: A much larger clone lies one base from this, so it may be a read error. The V and J genes are TRBV5-6 and TRBJ2-7; 8 nucleotides agree with TRBD1. The V gene's germline CDR1 is SGHDT and CDR2 YYEEEE. This CDR3 has 16 residues. CDR3 bases: TGTGCCGGCAGCTTAGAGGGACAGGCCCCTCTCTACGAGCAGTACTTC. It codes for CAGSLEGQAPLYEQYF.

The rearrangement uses TRBV7-2 and TRBJ2-5; 13 nucleotides align to TRBD2. With 2 bases clipped from V and 1 base from J, the junction kept 4 bases outside the gene matches. The length of the CDR3 is 17 residues. Germline assignment: CDR1 SGHTA and CDR2 FQGNSA. The CDR3 sequence is CASSLLLAGGSQETQYF. In DNA, the CDR3 is TGTGCCAGCAGCTTACTACTAGCGGGAGGGTCCCAAGAGACCCAGTACTTC.

The V call is TRBV7-3, the J call TRBJ2-5, with TRBD1 matching over 9 bases. J gave up 5 bases and V 6 bases, and 7 bases lay outside the gene matches. Germline V gives CDR1 SGHTA, CDR2 FQGTGA. This CDR3 has 14 amino acids. CDR3 region: CASSRTGDAETQYF. The CDR3 DNA reads TGTGCCAGCAGTCGGACAGGGGATGCGGAGACCCAGTACTTC.

V usage is TRBV19 and J usage is TRBJ1-6; the match to TRBD1 covers 7 bases. Germline assignment: CDR1 LNHDA and CDR2 SQIVND (reference sequence). The CDR3 sequence is 13 residues long. V was clipped by 7 bases and J by 10 bases; unmatched bases: 7. The CDR3 DNA follows: TGTGCCAGTACCGGGACAGTGGGATCACCCCTCCACTTT. It encodes CASTGTVGSPLHF.

The chain carries TRBV29-1 and TRBJ1-2, with 11 bases that match TRBD1. Germline trimming cut 7 bases from V and 6 bases from J; bases unmatched to any gene: 7. Germline CDR1 is SQVTM and CDR2 is ANQGSEA. The CDR3 covers 13 residues. This chain's CDR3 is CSAGQGGSDGYTF. CDR3 DNA: TGCAGCGCGGGACAGGGGGGAAGTGATGGCTACACCTTC. Combining the CDR3 with reference TRBV29-1 and TRBJ1-2 gives the whole variable domain SAVISQKPSRDICQRGTSLTIQCQVDSQVTMMFWYRQQPGQSLTLIATANQGSEATYESGFVIDKFPISRPNLTFSTLTVSNMSPEDSSIYLCSAGQGGSDGYTFGSGTRLTVV.

As concerns this clone: This may stem from a read error, because a much larger clone lies one nucleotide away. Other DNA sequences in the same sample also yield this CDR3. The chain joins TRBV18 to TRBJ1-1; a weak D match, TRBD1 (5 bases). The CDR3 is 13 amino acids. Trimming pared 4 bases from V and 0 bases from J, leaving 6 bases between. The germline gives CDR1 KGHSH, CDR2 LQKENI. DNA of the CDR3: TGTGCCAGCTCACAAGGGGTGAACACTGAAGCTTTCTTT. Protein: CASSQGVNTEAFF.

The chain is built from TRBV2 and TRBJ2-5; D assignment may be TRBD1 or TRBD2 (5 bases each). CDR3 length equals 13 residues. V dropped 5 bases and J dropped 3 bases, with 10 bases sitting between them. The germline V gene encodes CDR1 SNHLY and CDR2 FYNNEI. The CDR3, as DNA: TGTGCCAGCAGTCCCGGGACCGAAGAGACCCAGTACTTC. This sequence encodes CASSPGTEETQYF.

The chain joins TRBV6-5 to TRBJ1-1, with 9 bases lining up with TRBD1. Germline CDR1 is MNHEY and CDR2 is SVGAGI. The CDR3 has 14 residues. Trimming cost V 7 bases and J 4 bases; bases outside gene matches: 7. The CDR3 protein is CASTTGGPSTEAFF. CDR3 nucleotides: TGTGCCAGCACCACAGGGGGCCCGAGCACTGAAGCTTTCTTT.

In DNA, the CDR3 is TGCGCCAGCAGCACCGGGACAGGGTCCTACGAGCAGTACTTC. Translation: CASSTGTGSYEQYF. This chain uses TRBV5-1 with TRBJ2-7, with 9 bases matching TRBD1. This CDR3 comprises 14 residues. The V and J ends lost 4 bases and 1 base, in that order; junction bases with no gene match: 3. The germline gives CDR1 SGHRS, CDR2 YFSETQ.

This clone was seen a single time. The chain joins TRBV6-6 to TRBJ1-5; unclear D gene. Germline assignment: CDR1 MNHNY and CDR2 SVGAGI (reference sequence). The germline V and J ends were trimmed by 2 bases and 0 bases, with 8 bases remaining between them. This CDR3 has 15 residues. CDR3 DNA sequence: TGTGCCAGCAGTTACGGCACAATTAGCAATCAGCCCCAGCATTTT. The encoded protein is CASSYGTISNQPQHF.

The gene calls are TRBV10-2 and TRBJ1-1, with no clear D. The V gene lost 7 bases and the J gene lost 2 bases, with 11 bases spanning the gap. From germline, CDR1 is WSHSY and CDR2 SAAADI. The CDR3 loop spans 13 amino acids. CDR3 nucleotide sequence: TGCGCCAGCAAACAGCCCTCCAACACTGAAGCTTTCTTT. Protein sequence: CASKQPSNTEAFF.

The genes are TRBV6-5 and TRBJ1-3; D is ambiguous. Deletions cut 2 bases from V and 0 bases from J, with 11 bases between. This CDR3 is 16 amino acids long. Germline V gene data show CDR1 as MNHEY and CDR2 as SVGAGI. CDR3 coding DNA: TGTGCCAGCAGTTACGCCCCACATCTCTCTGGAAACACCATATATTTT. It specifies CASSYAPHLSGNTIYF.

The chain couples TRBV28 to TRBJ1-6, with D possibly TRBD1 on 6 matching bases. This CDR3 has 14 amino acids. Germline CDR1 is MDHEN and CDR2 is SYDVKM. V lost 1 base to trimming and J lost 14 bases, with 15 bases between them. CDR3 loop: CASSLSGGRKALHF. DNA for the CDR3: TGTGCCAGCAGTTTATCGGGGGGCCGTAAAGCCCTCCACTTT.

V gene TRBV11-2 combines with J gene TRBJ1-4, with D perhaps matching TRBD1 (6 bases). The length of the CDR3 is 16 residues. The V end lost 1 base, the J end lost 3 bases, and 12 bases lay between the germline ends. CDR1 and CDR2 (germline): SGHAT, FQNNGV. The CDR3 is CASSLGGGLPNEKLFF. The DNA of the CDR3 is TGTGCCAGCAGCTTAGGCGGGGGGCTGCCTAATGAAAAACTGTTTTTT.

This clone appeared a single time. V usage is TRBV6-5 and J usage is TRBJ2-7; possibly TRBD1 for D (6 bases). The germline V gene encodes CDR1 MNHEY and CDR2 SVGAGI. CDR3 length equals 13 residues. Between the trimmed V and J ends, which lost 8 bases and 3 bases, there was a span of 14 bases. The DNA of the CDR3 is TGTGCCAGCCAGGACAGACATTACTACGAGCAGTACTTC. Translation gives CASQDRHYYEQYF.

This chain connects TRBV6-6 to TRBJ2-7, with D possibly being TRBD1 or TRBD2 (5 bases each). This CDR3 spans 14 amino acids. V lost 7 bases and J lost 2, with 15 bases in between. Germline CDR1 is MNHNY and CDR2 is SVGAGI (reference sequence). Here the CDR3 DNA reads TGTGCCAGCATCCCCGCTGGGGGAACCTACGAGCAGTACTTC. Translation: CASIPAGGTYEQYF.

As concerns this clone: This clone may be a read error of a much larger clone one base away. The rearrangement links TRBV7-9 to TRBJ2-5; D unclear. Germline V gene lookup returns CDR1 SEHNR and CDR2 FQNEAQ (reference sequence). V was clipped by 3 bases and J by 5 bases, with 4 bases between them. The CDR3 runs 11 residues. Here the CDR3 DNA reads TGTGCCAGCAGCTTCATGGAGACCCAGTACTTC. Translation: CASSFMETQYF.

The rearrangement uses TRBV4-1 and TRBJ2-3; unclear D gene. Germline V gives CDR1 MGHRA, CDR2 YSYEKL. V lost 1 base and J 3 bases, leaving 14 bases between the germline ends. The length of the CDR3 is 16 residues. Here the CDR3 reads CASSQAGTKQTDTQYF. CDR3 nucleotide sequence: TGCGCCAGCAGCCAAGCCGGCACAAAGCAGACAGATACGCAGTATTTT.

The chain has TRBV5-1 and TRBJ1-5, with 7 bases fitting TRBD1. The CDR3 is 14 residues long. Germline CDR1 reads SGHRS; CDR2 reads YFSETQ. J was trimmed by 3 bases and V by 4 bases; bases with no gene match: 4. For the CDR3, the DNA is TGCGCCAGCAGCCCGGGACAGAACAATCAGCCCCAGCATTTT. Residues: CASSPGQNNQPQHF. Full variable domain (rest looked up from reference TRBV5-1 and TRBJ1-5): KAGVTQTPRYLIKTRGQQVTLSCSPISGHRSVSWYQQTPGQGLQFLFEYFSETQRNKGNFPGRFSGRQFSNSRSEMNVSTLELGDSALYLCASSPGQNNQPQHFGDGTRLSIL.

The gene calls are TRBV29-1 and TRBJ1-1; D unclear. Trimming left V 5 bases short and J 1 base short, with 11 bases between. Germline-derived CDR1 and CDR2 are SQVTM and ANQGSEA. There are 13 residues in the CDR3. CDR3 loop: CSVFRPANTEAFF. In DNA form, the CDR3 reads TGCAGCGTTTTTAGACCTGCGAACACTGAAGCTTTCTTT. The entire variable domain, with the rest obtained from reference TRBV29-1 and TRBJ1-1, is as follows: SAVISQKPSRDICQRGTSLTIQCQVDSQVTMMFWYRQQPGQSLTLIATANQGSEATYESGFVIDKFPISRPNLTFSTLTVSNMSPEDSSIYLCSVFRPANTEAFFGQGTRLTVV.

The chain links TRBV14 to TRBJ2-7; D gene uncertain. V gave up 4 bases and J gave up 2 bases, with 9 bases separating them. The germline CDR1 and CDR2 sequences are SGHDN and FVKESK. The CDR3 covers 13 residues. The CDR3 is CASSRGPTYEQYF. CDR3 nucleotide sequence: TGTGCCAGCAGCCGAGGACCTACCTACGAGCAGTACTTC.

This chain joins TRBV6-6 and TRBJ1-3; D unresolved. V was pared by 2 bases and J by 1 base, with 12 bases between. The CDR3 has 16 residues. The germline V gene has CDR1 MNHNY and CDR2 SVGAGI (reference sequence). This CDR3 reads CASSYDSGLSGNTIYF. CDR3 in DNA: TGTGCCAGCAGTTACGATTCTGGACTTTCTGGAAACACCATATATTTT.

The chain combines TRBV2 with TRBJ1-5; 7 bases line up with TRBD1. The trim removed 5 bases at V and 3 bases at J, leaving 4 bases unmatched. This CDR3 contains 14 residues. Germline assignment: CDR1 SNHLY and CDR2 FYNNEI. CDR3 coding DNA: TGTGCCAGCAGTTTGACAGGGACCAATCAGCCCCAGCATTTT. Its protein product is CASSLTGTNQPQHF.

The rearrangement links TRBV28 to TRBJ1-3, with 7 bases lining up with TRBD1. V gave up 5 bases and J gave up 1 base; unmatched junction bases: 11. Germline V lookup: CDR1 MDHEN, CDR2 SYDVKM. There are 17 residues in the CDR3. CDR3 DNA: TGTGCCAGCAGTGCGCCCGGACAGGCTCTATCTGGAAACACCATATATTTT. This translates into CASSAPGQALSGNTIYF.